A selection of T cell receptor beta chains follows, all from one sample in a study of blood T cell repertoires in COVID-19. Only in-frame clones appear in the TCRdb table, and some are missing; sequencing was by immunoSEQ multiplex PCR. Among under 300,000 clones, roughly 90% were seen once, and the ten largest hold 5.5% to 8%. The sequenced sample consisted of peripheral blood. These TCRs come from a man aged 55-75 years with acute or convalescent COVID-19. CDR3s include the opening cysteine and the closing phenylalanine or tryptophan. A D gene is named only where the DNA matches it firmly. Clone size is stated in some rows and not others, as once, few, many or a class when expanded.

d_gene,j_gene,abundance,v_gene,CDR3nt,CDR3aa
TRBD1,TRBJ2-2,-,TRBV4-1,TGCGCCAGCAGCCGTCTACAGGGGACGACCGGGGAGCTGTTTTTT,CASSRLQGTTGELFF
TRBD2,TRBJ2-7,-,TRBV7-2,TGTGCCAGCAGCTTAGCGGGGGGGACTAAGTACGAGCAGTACTTC,CASSLAGGTKYEQYF
-,TRBJ1-1,few,TRBV14,TGTGCCAGCAGCCGTACAGGGAAGAACACTGAAGCTTTCTTT,CASSRTGKNTEAFF
-,TRBJ1-1,-,TRBV7-2,TGTGCCAGCACCCTTATCGGGACAAATCGGGCTCGTGGAGCTTTCTTT,CASTLIGTNRARGAFF
-,TRBJ2-7,-,TRBV4-2,TGTGCCAGCAGCCAAGGGGGGGTCGGGAGAGTCTTTGTTGAGCAGTACTTC,CASSQGGVGRVFVEQYF
-,TRBJ1-5,once,TRBV30,TGTGCCTGGAGTGTAGGGGAACATCAGCCCCAGCATTTT,CAWSVGEHQPQHF
-,TRBJ2-5,-,TRBV5-1,TGCGCCAGCAGCTTGTCAAGCGGGCCTCAAGAGACCCAGTACTTC,CASSLSSGPQETQYF
TRBD2,TRBJ2-1,-,TRBV18,TGTGCCAGCTCACCACCGGGGGGGGAGCAGTTCTTC,CASSPPGGEQFF
TRBD1,TRBJ2-7,few,TRBV6-2/TRBV6-3,TGTGCCAGCAGTACCTATACAGGGGGTAGATCCTACGAGCAGTACTTC,CASSTYTGGRSYEQYF
TRBD1,TRBJ2-7,-,TRBV19,TGTGCCAGTAGTGTAAGGACAGGGGGTGAGCAGTACTTC,CASSVRTGGEQYF
-,TRBJ1-6,-,TRBV3-1/TRBV3-2,TGTGCCAGCAGCCTGAGCCAGGGGACCCTCCACTTT,CASSLSQGTLHF
TRBD1,TRBJ2-7,once,TRBV4-3,TGCGCCAGCAGCCAGAACCCGGGACAGGGGGGTCACGAGCAGTACTTC,CASSQNPGQGGHEQYF
TRBD2,TRBJ2-5,-,TRBV5-1,TGCGCCAGCAGCTTCCTAGCGGGAGTTGGAGAGACCCAGTACTTC,CASSFLAGVGETQYF
-,TRBJ2-6,-,TRBV7-9,TGTGCCAGCAGCCTGAGGGAGCCTGGGGCCAACGTCCTGACTTTC,CASSLREPGANVLTF
TRBD1,TRBJ1-2,-,TRBV7-6,TGTGCCAGCAGCGAAAGGGACAGGGGGCCTTACTTTGGCTACACCTTC,CASSERDRGPYFGYTF
TRBD2,TRBJ2-5,-,TRBV11-2,TGTGCCAGCAGCTCCCGGACTAGCGGTGGGGGAGAGACCCAGTACTTC,CASSSRTSGGGETQYF
TRBD1,TRBJ2-6,-,TRBV4-3,TGCGCCAGCAGCCTAGACAGGGCTGGGGCCAACGTCCTGACTTTC,CASSLDRAGANVLTF
TRBD2,TRBJ2-1,-,TRBV5-1,TGCGCCAGCAGCTTGGTTAGCGGGAGTGTCAGGGGCAATGAGCAGTTCTTC,CASSLVSGSVRGNEQFF
TRBD1,TRBJ1-1,-,TRBV7-9,TGTGCCAGCAGCTTCGGGACAGTGGACACTGAAGCTTTCTTT,CASSFGTVDTEAFF
-,TRBJ2-7,-,TRBV2,TGTGCCAGCAGTGCGGCGGCCAGAGGTGGGTACGAGCAGTACTTC,CASSAAARGGYEQYF
TRBD2,TRBJ2-2,-,TRBV7-9,TGTGCCAGCAGTTCATTTAGGTCGGCAGGGAGGGCAATCGGGGAGCTGTTTTTT,CASSSFRSAGRAIGELFF
-,TRBJ2-1,-,TRBV7-9,TGTGCCAGCAGCCCGACAGCATCCTCCTACAATGAGCAGTTCTTC,CASSPTASSYNEQFF
TRBD2,TRBJ2-7,-,TRBV5-6,TGTGCCAGCAGCTTAGGACTAGCGGGAGGCGGTTGGGAGCAGTACTTC,CASSLGLAGGGWEQYF
-,TRBJ2-2,-,TRBV7-3,TGTGCCAGCAGCTTAATCCGCTCGACCGCGGTCGGTCCGCTGTTTTTT,CASSLIRSTAVGPLFF
-,TRBJ1-2,-,TRBV6-5,TGTGCCAGCAGTTATCAAGAGGGAGGAAACGGCTACACCTTC,CASSYQEGGNGYTF
TRBD1,TRBJ2-2,-,TRBV11-3,TGTGCCAGCAGCCCGGACAGGCTGCCCTTGAACACCGGGGAGCTGTTTTTT,CASSPDRLPLNTGELFF
-,TRBJ2-1,-,TRBV13,TGTGCCAGCAGCCGTAGGAGTGAGCAGTTCTTC,CASSRRSEQFF
TRBD1,TRBJ1-2,-,TRBV11-3,TGTGCCAGCAGGGGGGACAGGGTGGAAGGCTACACCTTC,CASRGDRVEGYTF
TRBD1,TRBJ2-7,few,TRBV6-2/TRBV6-3,TGTGCCAGCAGTTACTCAGGGGGCCGGTACGAGCAGTACTTC,CASSYSGGRYEQYF
TRBD1,TRBJ2-3,-,TRBV3-1/TRBV3-2,TGTGCCAGCAGCCAACGGACAGGGTTTCCAGATACGCAGTATTTT,CASSQRTGFPDTQYF
-,TRBJ2-5,-,TRBV27,TGTGCCAGCAGTTTCGAAGCGGCTGGGAGGGAGACCCAGTACTTC,CASSFEAAGRETQYF
-,TRBJ2-5,-,TRBV7-9,TGTGCCAGCAGCCTAACCACAGGTACCCTAAAAGAGACCCAGTACTTC,CASSLTTGTLKETQYF
TRBD1,TRBJ1-4,-,TRBV19,TGTGCCAGTAGTGTACAGGGGGCCGGGGAAAAACTGTTTTTT,CASSVQGAGEKLFF
TRBD1,TRBJ1-2,-,TRBV30,TGTGCCCGGGATGCGATTCGGGTGGACAGGGGCTATGGCTACACCTTC,CARDAIRVDRGYGYTF
-,TRBJ2-2,few,TRBV21-1,TGTGCCAGCAGCAGGCCGGGACTAGCGGGAGGTGGTCCCGCCGGGGAGCTGTTTTTT,CASSRPGLAGGGPAGELFF
-,TRBJ1-4,once,TRBV18,TGTGCCAGCTCACCACAACTCGATGAAAAACTGTTTTTT,CASSPQLDEKLFF
TRBD1,TRBJ1-5,-,TRBV19,TGTGCCAGTAGTCGTTACAGGGGCGGCAATCAGCCCCAGCATTTT,CASSRYRGGNQPQHF
-,TRBJ2-2,-,TRBV11-2,TGTGCCAGCAGGCTTCGGTACACCGGGGAGCTGTTTTTT,CASRLRYTGELFF
-,TRBJ2-2,-,TRBV5-5,TGTGCCAGCAGCTTGATGGAGGTGGGGACCGGGGAGCTGTTTTTT,CASSLMEVGTGELFF
TRBD2,TRBJ2-3,-,TRBV30,TGTGCCTGGAGTCCTACTAGCGGGAAAGATACGCAGTATTTT,CAWSPTSGKDTQYF
TRBD2,TRBJ2-7,-,TRBV18,TGTGCCAGCTCATCTACTAGCGGGAGGGGATTGGGGATCTCCTACGAGCAGTACTTC,CASSSTSGRGLGISYEQYF
-,TRBJ1-5,-,TRBV2,TGTGCCAGCAGTGAATCTTTGGGCGGGGTAAGCAATCAGCCCCAGCATTTT,CASSESLGGVSNQPQHF